This T cell receptor (beta chain) derives from a study of early T cells in non-severe SARS-CoV-2 infection. Study overall: Chains from this unsorted whole-blood bulk RNA could not be paired. Regarding the study as a whole: The study's VDJdb matching favored anti-spike CD8 responses and missed private and CD4 specificities.

Per germline, CDR1 MDHEN and CDR2 SYDVKM. The CDR3 is 11 amino acids. V was trimmed by 6 bases and J by 4 bases, leaving 3 bases between them. This clonotype has ten or more counts. The target antigen is unknown. The TCR library protocol attached unique molecular identifiers to the individual cDNA molecules. Each CDR3 protein gets one entry after TCRdb re-called the 5' RACE reads with MiXCR. Counted here are just under 65,000 distinct CDR3 sequences, 5.9% occurring once; the ten biggest clones make up about 3%. This chain joins TRBV28 and TRBJ2-2; D is uncertain. This clonotype was sampled from an adult who was a healthcare worker with PCR-confirmed SARS-CoV-2 infection or an uninfected control (not recorded which). The starting material was whole blood, obtained at baseline. The CDR3 nucleotides read TGTGCCAGCAGGGGCACCGGGGAGCTGTTTTTT. Its protein is CASRGTGELFF. Based on the CDR3 plus reference TRBV28 and TRBJ2-2, the full variable domain is DVKVTQSSRYLVKRTGEKVFLECVQDMDHENMFWYRQDPGLGLRLIYFSYDVKMKEKGDIPEGYSVSREKKERFSLILESASTNQTSMYLCASRGTGELFFGEGSRLTVL.